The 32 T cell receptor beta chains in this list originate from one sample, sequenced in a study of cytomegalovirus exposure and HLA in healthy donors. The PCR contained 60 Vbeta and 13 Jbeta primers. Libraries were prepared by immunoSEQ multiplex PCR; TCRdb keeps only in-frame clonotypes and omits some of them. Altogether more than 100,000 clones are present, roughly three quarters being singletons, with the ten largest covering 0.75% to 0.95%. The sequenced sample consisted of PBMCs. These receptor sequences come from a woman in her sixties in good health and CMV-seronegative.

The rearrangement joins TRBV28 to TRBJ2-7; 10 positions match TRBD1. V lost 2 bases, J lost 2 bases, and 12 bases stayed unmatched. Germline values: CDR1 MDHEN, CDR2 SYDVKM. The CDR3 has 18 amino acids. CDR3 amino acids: CASSLVSGQGIRAYEQYF. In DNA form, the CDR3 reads TGTGCCAGCAGTTTAGTCTCGGGACAGGGGATCAGGGCCTACGAGCAGTACTTC.

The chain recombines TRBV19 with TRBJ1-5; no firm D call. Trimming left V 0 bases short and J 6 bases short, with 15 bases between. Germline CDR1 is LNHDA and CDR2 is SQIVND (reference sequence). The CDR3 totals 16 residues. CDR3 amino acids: CASSIDPRGKGQPQHF. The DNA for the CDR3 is TGTGCCAGTAGTATAGATCCCCGAGGAAAAGGTCAGCCCCAGCATTTT.

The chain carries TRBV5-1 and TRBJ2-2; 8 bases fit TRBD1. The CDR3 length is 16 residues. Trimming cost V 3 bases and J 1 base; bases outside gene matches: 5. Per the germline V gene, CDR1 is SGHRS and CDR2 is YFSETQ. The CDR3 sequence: CASSSTGTGNTGELFF. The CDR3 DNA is TGCGCCAGCAGCTCGACCGGGACAGGGAACACCGGGGAGCTGTTTTTT.

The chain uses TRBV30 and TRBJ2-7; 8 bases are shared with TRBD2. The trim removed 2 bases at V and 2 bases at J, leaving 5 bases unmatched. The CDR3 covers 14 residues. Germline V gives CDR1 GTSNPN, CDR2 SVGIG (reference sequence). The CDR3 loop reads CAWSFRGLAYEQYF. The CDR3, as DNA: TGTGCCTGGAGTTTTCGGGGACTAGCCTACGAGCAGTACTTC.

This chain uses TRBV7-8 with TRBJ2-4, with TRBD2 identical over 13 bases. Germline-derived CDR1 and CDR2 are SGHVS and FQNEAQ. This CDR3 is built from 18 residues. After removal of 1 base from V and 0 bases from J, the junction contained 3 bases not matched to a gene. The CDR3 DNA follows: TGTGCCAGCAGCTTAGGGGGACTAGCGGGACTAGCCAAAAACATTCAGTACTTC. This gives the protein CASSLGGLAGLAKNIQYF.

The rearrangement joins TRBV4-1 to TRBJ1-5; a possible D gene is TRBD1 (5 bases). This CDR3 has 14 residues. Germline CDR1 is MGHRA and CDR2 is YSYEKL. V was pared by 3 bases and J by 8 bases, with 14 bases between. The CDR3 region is CASSHFQGLEPQHF. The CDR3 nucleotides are TGCGCCAGCAGCCACTTTCAGGGCCTGGAGCCCCAGCATTTT.

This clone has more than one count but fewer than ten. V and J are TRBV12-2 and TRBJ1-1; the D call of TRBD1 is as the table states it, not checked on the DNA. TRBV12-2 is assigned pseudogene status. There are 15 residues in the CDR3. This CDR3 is CASRQSRGMNTEAFF. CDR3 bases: TGTGCAAGTCGTCAGAGCAGGGGGATGAACACTGAAGCTTTCTTT.

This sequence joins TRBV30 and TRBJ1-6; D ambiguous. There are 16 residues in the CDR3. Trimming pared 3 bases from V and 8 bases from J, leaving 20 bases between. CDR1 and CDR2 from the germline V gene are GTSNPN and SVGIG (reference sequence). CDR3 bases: TGTGCCTGGAGGCCCGGAGGCGGAAACCGCTATTCACCCCTCCACTTT. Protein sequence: CAWRPGGGNRYSPLHF. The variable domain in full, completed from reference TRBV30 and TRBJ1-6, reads SQTIHQWPATLVQPVGSPLSLECTVEGTSNPNLYWYRQAAGRGLQLLFYSVGIGQISSEVPQNLSASRPQDRQFILSSKKLLLSDSGFYLCAWRPGGGNRYSPLHFGNGTRLTVT.

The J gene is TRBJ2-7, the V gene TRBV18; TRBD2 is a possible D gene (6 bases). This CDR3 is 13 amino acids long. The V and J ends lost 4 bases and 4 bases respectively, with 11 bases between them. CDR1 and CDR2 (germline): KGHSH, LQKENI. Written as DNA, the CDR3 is TGTGCCAGCTCACTAGCGGAAGAGTACGAGCAGTACTTC. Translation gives CASSLAEEYEQYF.

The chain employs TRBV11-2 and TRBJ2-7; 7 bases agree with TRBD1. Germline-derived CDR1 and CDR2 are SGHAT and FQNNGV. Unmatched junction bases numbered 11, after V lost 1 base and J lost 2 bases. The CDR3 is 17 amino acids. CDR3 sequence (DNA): TGTGCCAGCAGCTTAGGGCCCTCCGGGACAGCAGCCTACGAGCAGTACTTC. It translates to CASSLGPSGTAAYEQYF.

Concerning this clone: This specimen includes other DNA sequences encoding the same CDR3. CDR3 bases: TGCGCCAGCGGATTAGACAGGGCTGGCGCTGAAGCTTTCTTT. Amino acid sequence: CASGLDRAGAEAFF. The chain employs TRBV5-1 and TRBJ1-1, with 7 bases matching TRBD1. The CDR3 length is 14 residues. V gave up 7 bases and J gave up 6 bases; unmatched junction bases: 12. The germline gives CDR1 SGHRS, CDR2 YFSETQ.

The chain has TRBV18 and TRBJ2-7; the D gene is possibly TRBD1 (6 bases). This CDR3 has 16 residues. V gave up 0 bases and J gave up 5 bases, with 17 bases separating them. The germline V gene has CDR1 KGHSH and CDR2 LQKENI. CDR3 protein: CASSPPSSTGSHEQYF. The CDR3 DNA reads TGTGCCAGCTCACCACCCTCTTCCACAGGGAGCCACGAGCAGTACTTC.

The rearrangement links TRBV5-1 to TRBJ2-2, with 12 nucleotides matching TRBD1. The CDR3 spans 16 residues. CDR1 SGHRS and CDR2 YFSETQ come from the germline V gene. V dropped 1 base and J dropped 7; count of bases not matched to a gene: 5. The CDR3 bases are TGCGCCAGCAGCTTGAGCGGGACAGGGGGCGTCGGGGAGCTGTTTTTT. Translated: CASSLSGTGGVGELFF. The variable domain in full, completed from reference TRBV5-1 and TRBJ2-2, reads KAGVTQTPRYLIKTRGQQVTLSCSPISGHRSVSWYQQTPGQGLQFLFEYFSETQRNKGNFPGRFSGRQFSNSRSEMNVSTLELGDSALYLCASSLSGTGGVGELFFGEGSRLTVL.

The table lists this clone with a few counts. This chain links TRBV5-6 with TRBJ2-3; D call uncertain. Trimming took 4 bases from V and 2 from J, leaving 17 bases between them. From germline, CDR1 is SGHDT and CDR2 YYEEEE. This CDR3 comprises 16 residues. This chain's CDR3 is CASSPRITFITDTQYF. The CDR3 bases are TGTGCCAGCAGCCCCAGGATAACTTTCATCACAGATACGCAGTATTTT.

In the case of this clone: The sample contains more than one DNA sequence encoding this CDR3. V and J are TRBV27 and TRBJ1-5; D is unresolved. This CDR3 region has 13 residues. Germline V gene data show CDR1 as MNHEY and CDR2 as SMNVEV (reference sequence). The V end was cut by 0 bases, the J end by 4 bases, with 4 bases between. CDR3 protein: CASSLSLNQPQHF. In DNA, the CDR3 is TGTGCCAGCAGTTTATCTCTAAATCAGCCCCAGCATTTT.

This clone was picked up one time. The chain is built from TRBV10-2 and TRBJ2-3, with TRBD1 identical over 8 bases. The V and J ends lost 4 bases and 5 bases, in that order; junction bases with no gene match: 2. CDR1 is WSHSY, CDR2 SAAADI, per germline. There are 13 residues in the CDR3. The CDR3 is CASSVQGVDTQYF. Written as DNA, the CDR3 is TGCGCCAGCAGTGTACAGGGGGTAGATACGCAGTATTTT.

CDR3 sequence (DNA): TGCAGCGTTGAAGACCCTGGGGGGAATGAGCAGTTCTTC. Translation: CSVEDPGGNEQFF. The gene calls are TRBV29-1 and TRBJ2-1; TRBD2 is a possible D gene (6 bases). Germline CDR1 and CDR2: SQVTM and ANQGSEA. The germline V and J ends were trimmed by 0 bases and 7 bases, with 10 bases remaining between them. The CDR3 is 13 residues long.

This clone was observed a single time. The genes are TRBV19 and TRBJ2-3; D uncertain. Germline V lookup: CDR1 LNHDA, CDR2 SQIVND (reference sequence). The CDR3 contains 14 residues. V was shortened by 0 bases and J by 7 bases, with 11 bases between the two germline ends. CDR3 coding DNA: TGTGCCAGTAGTATAGATCAGCGCGCAAATACGCAGTATTTT. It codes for CASSIDQRANTQYF.

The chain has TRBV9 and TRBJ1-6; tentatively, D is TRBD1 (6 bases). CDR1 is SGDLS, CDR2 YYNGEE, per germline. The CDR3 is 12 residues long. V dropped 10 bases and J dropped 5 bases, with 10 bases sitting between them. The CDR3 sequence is CASRTDNSPLHF. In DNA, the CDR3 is TGTGCCTCCAGGACAGATAATTCACCCCTCCACTTT.

CDR3 region: CASSPTWTGLQFEQFF. CDR3 nucleotide sequence: TGTGCCAGCAGCCCCACGTGGACTGGATTACAATTTGAGCAGTTCTTC. This sequence joins TRBV28 and TRBJ2-1; the D gene is possibly TRBD2 (5 bases). From germline, CDR1 is MDHEN and CDR2 SYDVKM. Between the trimmed V and J ends, which lost 6 bases and 9 bases, there was a span of 24 bases. CDR3 size: 16 residues.

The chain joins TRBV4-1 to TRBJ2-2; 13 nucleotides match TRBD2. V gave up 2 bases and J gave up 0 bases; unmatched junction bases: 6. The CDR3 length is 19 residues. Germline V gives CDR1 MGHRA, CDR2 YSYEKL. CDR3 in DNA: TGCGCCAGCAGCCAAAAAGGAGGACTAGCGGGAGCGAACACCGGGGAGCTGTTTTTT. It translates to CASSQKGGLAGANTGELFF.

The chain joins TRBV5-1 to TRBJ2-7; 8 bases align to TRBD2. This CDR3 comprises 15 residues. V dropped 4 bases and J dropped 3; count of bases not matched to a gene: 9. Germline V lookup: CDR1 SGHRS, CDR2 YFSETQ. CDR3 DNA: TGCGCCAGCAGCCCGCTTGGGCGGGAGGACTACGAGCAGTACTTC. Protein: CASSPLGREDYEQYF. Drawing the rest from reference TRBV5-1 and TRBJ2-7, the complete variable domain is KAGVTQTPRYLIKTRGQQVTLSCSPISGHRSVSWYQQTPGQGLQFLFEYFSETQRNKGNFPGRFSGRQFSNSRSEMNVSTLELGDSALYLCASSPLGREDYEQYFGPGTRLTVT.

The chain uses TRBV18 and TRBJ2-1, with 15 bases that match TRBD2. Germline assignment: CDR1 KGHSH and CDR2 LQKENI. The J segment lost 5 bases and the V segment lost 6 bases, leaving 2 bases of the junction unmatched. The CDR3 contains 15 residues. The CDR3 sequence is CASSWTSGRDNEQFF. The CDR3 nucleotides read TGTGCCAGCTCTTGGACTAGCGGGAGGGACAATGAGCAGTTCTTC.

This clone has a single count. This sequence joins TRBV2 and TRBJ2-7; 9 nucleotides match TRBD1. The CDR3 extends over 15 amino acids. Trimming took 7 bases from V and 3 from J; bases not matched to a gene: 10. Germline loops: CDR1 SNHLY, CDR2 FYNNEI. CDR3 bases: TGTGCCAGCAACCAACAGGGGGCTTCCTACTACGAGCAGTACTTC. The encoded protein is CASNQQGASYYEQYF.

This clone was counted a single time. The DNA for the CDR3 is TGTGCCAGCAGCTTAGGGGCGGGAGCGGGGCCAGATACGCAGTATTTT. It is translated as CASSLGAGAGPDTQYF. This sequence joins TRBV7-9 and TRBJ2-3; 7 bases match TRBD2. Germline V gene sequence: CDR1 SEHNR, CDR2 FQNEAQ (reference sequence). The V and J ends lost 1 base and 4 bases, in that order; junction bases with no gene match: 8. The CDR3 runs 16 residues.

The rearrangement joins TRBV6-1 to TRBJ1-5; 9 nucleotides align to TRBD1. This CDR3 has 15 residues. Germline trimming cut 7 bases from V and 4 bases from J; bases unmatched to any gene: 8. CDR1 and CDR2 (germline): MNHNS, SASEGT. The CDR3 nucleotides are TGTGCCAGCAATCACCGGGACAGGGTTAATCAGCCCCAGCATTTT. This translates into CASNHRDRVNQPQHF.

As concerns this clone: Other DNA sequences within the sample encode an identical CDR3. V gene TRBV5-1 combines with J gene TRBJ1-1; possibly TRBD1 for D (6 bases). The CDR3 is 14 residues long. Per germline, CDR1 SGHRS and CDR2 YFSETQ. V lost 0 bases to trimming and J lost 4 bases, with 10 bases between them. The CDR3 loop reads CASSLEQGFTEAFF. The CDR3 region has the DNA TGCGCCAGCAGCTTGGAGCAGGGGTTCACTGAAGCTTTCTTT. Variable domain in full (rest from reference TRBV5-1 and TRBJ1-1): KAGVTQTPRYLIKTRGQQVTLSCSPISGHRSVSWYQQTPGQGLQFLFEYFSETQRNKGNFPGRFSGRQFSNSRSEMNVSTLELGDSALYLCASSLEQGFTEAFFGQGTRLTVV.

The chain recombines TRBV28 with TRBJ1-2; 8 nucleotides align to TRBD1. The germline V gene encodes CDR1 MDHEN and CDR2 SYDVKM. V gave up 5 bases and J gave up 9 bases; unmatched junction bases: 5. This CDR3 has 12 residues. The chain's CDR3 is CASSLRGQSYTF. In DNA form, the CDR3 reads TGTGCCAGCAGTCTCAGGGGGCAAAGCTACACCTTC.

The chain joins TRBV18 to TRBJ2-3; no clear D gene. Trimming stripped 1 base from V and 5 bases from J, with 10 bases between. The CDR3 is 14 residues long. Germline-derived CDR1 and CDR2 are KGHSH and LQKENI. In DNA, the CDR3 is TGTGCCAGCTCACCACAGCCGTTGCGAGATACGCAGTATTTT. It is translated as CASSPQPLRDTQYF.

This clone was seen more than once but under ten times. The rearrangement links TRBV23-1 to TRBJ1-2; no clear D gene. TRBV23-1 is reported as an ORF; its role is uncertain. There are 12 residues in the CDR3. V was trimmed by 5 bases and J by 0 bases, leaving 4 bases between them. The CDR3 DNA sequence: TGCGCCAGCAGTAGCCCTAACTATGGCTACACCTTC. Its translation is CASSSPNYGYTF.

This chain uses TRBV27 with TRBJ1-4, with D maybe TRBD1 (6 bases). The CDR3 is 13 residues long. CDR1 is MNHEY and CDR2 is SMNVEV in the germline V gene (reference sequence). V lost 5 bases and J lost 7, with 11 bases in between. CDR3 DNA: TGTGCCAGCAGTGGGACAATGACTGAAAAACTGTTTTTT. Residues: CASSGTMTEKLFF. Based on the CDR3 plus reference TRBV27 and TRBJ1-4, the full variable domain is EAQVTQNPRYLITVTGKKLTVTCSQNMNHEYMSWYRQDPGLGLRQIYYSMNVEVTDKGDVPEGYKVSRKEKRNFPLILESPSPNQTSLYFCASSGTMTEKLFFGSGTQLSVL.

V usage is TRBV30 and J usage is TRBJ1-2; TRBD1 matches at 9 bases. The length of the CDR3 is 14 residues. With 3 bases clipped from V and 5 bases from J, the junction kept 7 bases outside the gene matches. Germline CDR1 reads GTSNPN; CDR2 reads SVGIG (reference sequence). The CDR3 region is CAWRYTGGAYGYTF. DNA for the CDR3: TGTGCCTGGAGATATACAGGGGGCGCGTATGGCTACACCTTC.